One and the same sample provided the 19 T cell receptor beta chains below, sequenced in a study of cytomegalovirus exposure and HLA in healthy donors. The PCR employed 60 Vbeta primers together with 13 Jbeta primers. Repertoires were generated with immunoSEQ multiplex PCR, while TCRdb's copy carries only in-frame clones and drops some. The sample has approximately 150,000 clones; about 80% are singletons. Sequenced: PBMCs. These receptors originate from a woman aged 40 to 49 in good health and CMV-seropositive.

Comments on this clone: At one of its ends the junction is not consistent with the germline gene, which may arise from a read error. This chain connects TRBV28 to TRBJ1-1, with D perhaps TRBD1 (6 bases). This CDR3 spans 11 amino acids. The germline CDR1 and CDR2 sequences are MDHEN and SYDVKM. Here the CDR3 reads CASSFLRGTLF. The DNA of the CDR3 is TGTGCCAGCAGTTTTTTAAGAGGGACACTATTT.

This clone has only one observation. V is TRBV7-8 and J is TRBJ1-4; D uncertain. Germline V gene data show CDR1 as SGHVS and CDR2 as FQNEAQ. The CDR3 has 16 amino acids. Between the trimmed V and J ends, which lost 1 base and 0 bases, there was a span of 9 bases. In DNA form, the CDR3 reads TGTGCCAGCAGCTTAGGAACAGCCACAACTAATGAAAAACTGTTTTTT. This sequence encodes CASSLGTATTNEKLFF.

The table lists this clone with a few counts. This rearrangement joins TRBV4-1 to TRBJ2-1, with 8 positions matching TRBD2. Germline values: CDR1 MGHRA, CDR2 YSYEKL. This CDR3 contains 15 residues. Trimming at V came to 4 bases and at J to 5 bases, leaving 7 bases not matched to a gene. In nucleotides, the CDR3 is TGCGCCAGCAGCCGCTCGCCACTAGCGGACAATGAGCAGTTCTTC. Its protein is CASSRSPLADNEQFF.

With regard to this clone: Other DNA sequences in the same sample also yield this CDR3. This chain connects TRBV28 to TRBJ1-5, with unresolved D. The germline V gene encodes CDR1 MDHEN and CDR2 SYDVKM. The V end was cut by 3 bases, the J end by 4 bases, with 10 bases between. CDR3 size: 14 residues. The CDR3 region is CASSLGSLNQPQHF. CDR3 sequence (DNA): TGTGCCAGCAGTTTGGGCAGCCTAAATCAGCCCCAGCATTTT.

This chain links TRBV28 with TRBJ2-7, with TRBD1 matching 9 bases. Losses at the gene ends were 5 bases for V and 4 bases for J; bases not matched to a gene: 6. There are 14 residues in the CDR3. Looked up from germline, CDR1 is MDHEN and CDR2 is SYDVKM. This CDR3 is CASSPDRGLYEQYF. CDR3 sequence (DNA): TGTGCCAGCAGTCCGGACAGGGGACTGTACGAGCAGTACTTC.

J is TRBJ2-1 and V is TRBV7-2; TRBD2 aligns across 10 bases. V dropped 5 bases and J dropped 5; count of bases not matched to a gene: 12. This CDR3 is built from 17 residues. The germline CDR1 and CDR2 sequences are SGHTA and FQGNSA. The CDR3 coding sequence is TGTGCCAGCAGCATGGGGGGGGCTAGCGGGAGAAACAATGAGCAGTTCTTC. Translation: CASSMGGASGRNNEQFF.

The V call is TRBV7-2, the J call TRBJ2-1, with D unresolved. Trimming pared 5 bases from V and 5 bases from J, leaving 13 bases between. Germline V gives CDR1 SGHTA, CDR2 FQGNSA. This CDR3 contains 14 residues. CDR3 protein: CASSTQFSDNEQFF. The CDR3 DNA follows: TGTGCCAGCAGCACCCAATTCTCGGACAATGAGCAGTTCTTC.

The chain combines TRBV30 with TRBJ1-2; perhaps TRBD1 as D (5 bases). From germline, CDR1 is GTSNPN and CDR2 SVGIG (reference sequence). CDR3 size: 13 residues. With 4 bases removed from V and 6 bases from J, the gap between germline ends came to 15 bases. CDR3 residues: CAWTPGLADGYTF. CDR3 nucleotides: TGTGCCTGGACCCCAGGGTTAGCTGATGGCTACACCTTC.

This sequence joins TRBV23-1 and TRBJ2-7; 9 bases fit TRBD2. TRBV23-1 qualifies as an ORF whose function is uncertain. The CDR3 spans 15 residues. V lost 3 bases, J lost 3 bases, and 6 bases stayed unmatched. The CDR3 DNA follows: TGCGCCAGCAGTCACCGGACTAGCGCCAACTACGAGCAGTACTTC. Translated: CASSHRTSANYEQYF.

The rearrangement links TRBV14 to TRBJ2-7; 7 bases map to TRBD2. The CDR3 covers 12 residues. The J segment lost 4 bases and the V segment lost 5 bases, leaving 2 bases of the junction unmatched. Looked up from germline, CDR1 is SGHDN and CDR2 is FVKESK. Here the CDR3 DNA reads TGTGCCAGCAGCGTTAGCGGGTACGAGCAGTACTTC. Amino acids: CASSVSGYEQYF.

The chain joins TRBV7-9 to TRBJ2-3; maybe TRBD2 (5 bases). This CDR3 is 15 amino acids long. Germline CDR1 reads SEHNR; CDR2 reads FQNEAQ (reference sequence). The V end lost 5 bases, the J end lost 5 bases, and 17 bases lay between the germline ends. The CDR3 loop is CASSQLQNGLDTQYF. The CDR3 DNA reads TGTGCCAGCAGCCAACTCCAGAACGGACTAGATACGCAGTATTTT.

This clone came up a few times. The chain joins TRBV5-1 to TRBJ2-2; D remains unclear. The length of the CDR3 is 14 residues. Germline assignment: CDR1 SGHRS and CDR2 YFSETQ. Trimming took 0 bases from V and 4 from J, leaving 7 bases between them. In nucleotides, the CDR3 is TGCGCCAGCAGCTTGGACTCGAGCACCGGGGAGCTGTTTTTT. Amino acids: CASSLDSSTGELFF.

This rearrangement joins TRBV6-5 to TRBJ1-2; 10 positions agree with TRBD1. There are 14 residues in the CDR3. V dropped 10 bases and J dropped 1; count of bases not matched to a gene: 6. Germline lookup yields CDR1 MNHEY and CDR2 SVGAGI. Written as DNA, the CDR3 is TGTGCCACCAAGGGACAGGGGTATAACTATGGCTACACCTTC. Protein sequence: CATKGQGYNYGYTF.

Only a few counts were recorded for this clone. The chain recombines TRBV29-1 with TRBJ2-1, with 12 nucleotides matching TRBD2. The CDR3 is 14 residues long. V shed 7 bases and J 8 bases; nucleotides not matched to a gene: 9. The V gene's germline CDR1 is SQVTM and CDR2 ANQGSEA. The CDR3 loop reads CSASRTSGTYEQFF. CDR3 nucleotide sequence: TGCAGCGCTTCAAGGACTAGCGGGACCTATGAGCAGTTCTTC.

This rearrangement joins TRBV6-5 to TRBJ2-2; 8 nucleotides line up with TRBD1. Trimming cost V 6 bases and J 0 bases; bases outside gene matches: 3. CDR1 is MNHEY, CDR2 SVGAGI, per germline. CDR3 length: 15 amino acids. The CDR3 nucleotides are TGTGCCAGCAGACTGGACAGGGCGAACACCGGGGAGCTGTTTTTT. Translating it yields CASRLDRANTGELFF.

The chain combines TRBV5-5 with TRBJ2-7, with unresolved D. Trimming left V 2 bases short and J 2 bases short, with 8 bases between. Germline CDR1 and CDR2: SGHKS and YYEKEE (reference sequence). The CDR3 totals 13 residues. Here the CDR3 reads CASSFIGPYEQYF. The CDR3, as DNA: TGTGCCAGCAGCTTCATCGGTCCCTACGAGCAGTACTTC. Variable domain in full (rest from reference TRBV5-5 and TRBJ2-7): DAGVTQSPTHLIKTRGQQVTLRCSPISGHKSVSWYQQVLGQGPQFIFQYYEKEERGRGNFPDRFSARQFPNYSSELNVNALLLGDSALYLCASSFIGPYEQYFGPGTRLTVT.

V and J are TRBV28 and TRBJ2-7; D may be TRBD1 (5 bases). Germline assignment: CDR1 MDHEN and CDR2 SYDVKM. The CDR3 length is 13 residues. Trimming removed 3 bases from V and 5 bases from J, with 11 bases in between. CDR3: CASSLPGQNEQYF. The CDR3 DNA sequence: TGTGCCAGCAGTTTGCCAGGGCAGAACGAGCAGTACTTC.

The chain couples TRBV2 to TRBJ2-7; a possible D gene is TRBD2 (5 bases). CDR1 and CDR2 (germline): SNHLY, FYNNEI. The CDR3 length is 14 residues. V was trimmed by 5 bases and J by 7 bases, leaving 18 bases between them. In nucleotides, the CDR3 is TGTGCCAGCAGTACCGGACCCACCACGGGAGAGCAGTACTTC. Residues: CASSTGPTTGEQYF. The full variable domain, its missing parts supplied by reference TRBV2 and TRBJ2-7, is EPEVTQTPSHQVTQMGQEVILRCVPISNHLYFYWYRQILGQKVEFLVSFYNNEISEKSEIFDDQFSVERPDGSNFTLKIRSTKLEDSAMYFCASSTGPTTGEQYFGPGTRLTVT.

The chain couples TRBV30 to TRBJ1-5; D remains unclear. There are 13 residues in the CDR3. The germline V gene has CDR1 GTSNPN and CDR2 SVGIG (reference sequence). V lost 0 bases and J 10 bases, leaving 13 bases between the germline ends. The CDR3 is CAWSVEGGRPQHF. DNA of the CDR3: TGTGCCTGGAGTGTAGAGGGTGGAAGACCCCAGCATTTT.